One sample yielded the 26 T cell receptor beta chains listed below, sequenced in a study of siplizumab effects on memory and regulatory T cells. Clones were sequenced by immunoSEQ multiplex PCR, and TCRdb holds only the in-frame ones, with some missing. Among 100,000 or so clones listed, around 94% were seen once. Material for sequencing was Tregs sorted from blood. These receptor sequences come from a human donor in good health.

The chain employs TRBV27 and TRBJ2-4, with D hard to call. Germline V gives CDR1 MNHEY, CDR2 SMNVEV (reference sequence). The CDR3 extends over 15 amino acids. V was trimmed by 1 base and J by 2 bases, leaving 9 bases between them. The CDR3 sequence is CASSLYGLTKNIQYF. The CDR3 coding sequence is TGTGCCAGCAGTTTATACGGGCTAACCAAAAACATTCAGTACTTC.

The J gene is TRBJ2-1, the V gene TRBV2; D may be TRBD2 (7 bases). The germline V and J ends were trimmed by 7 bases and 2 bases, with 15 bases remaining between them. The CDR3 spans 15 residues. Germline loops: CDR1 SNHLY, CDR2 FYNNEI. CDR3 region: CASTRGGGAYNEQFF. The CDR3 nucleotides read TGTGCCAGCACTAGGGGAGGGGGTGCCTACAATGAGCAGTTCTTC. Full variable domain (missing parts from reference TRBV2 and TRBJ2-1): EPEVTQTPSHQVTQMGQEVILRCVPISNHLYFYWYRQILGQKVEFLVSFYNNEISEKSEIFDDQFSVERPDGSNFTLKIRSTKLEDSAMYFCASTRGGGAYNEQFFGPGTRLTVL.

This chain links TRBV30 with TRBJ1-2; TRBD1 is a possible D gene (5 bases). V was pared by 0 bases and J by 7 bases, with 15 bases between. There are 14 residues in the CDR3. CDR1 is GTSNPN, CDR2 SVGIG, per germline (reference sequence). The CDR3 coding sequence is TGTGCCTGGAGTGTATTCGGGGGAGCGGCTGGCTACACCTTC. Translating gives CAWSVFGGAAGYTF.

The chain employs TRBV7-3 and TRBJ2-7, with 9 bases lining up with TRBD1. V shed 0 bases and J 9 bases; nucleotides not matched to a gene: 12. CDR3 size: 16 residues. Germline V lookup: CDR1 SGHTA, CDR2 FQGTGA. CDR3 bases: TGTGCCAGCAGCTTAACGCCGGGACAGGGTCCTACCGTGCAGTACTTC. Its translation is CASSLTPGQGPTVQYF.

In DNA form, the CDR3 reads TGTGCCAGCAGCCGCGGGCCCCTCCACGAGCAGTACTTC. Protein product: CASSRGPLHEQYF. The chain couples TRBV6-5 to TRBJ2-7; D is possibly TRBD2 (5 bases). The CDR3 has 13 residues. In germline, CDR1 is MNHEY, CDR2 SVGAGI. Trimming stripped 6 bases from V and 5 bases from J, with 14 bases between.

CDR3 protein: CASSRAFSSYEQYF. The CDR3 DNA reads as TGTGCCAGCAGTAGAGCCTTTAGCTCCTACGAGCAGTACTTC. The chain has TRBV6-5 and TRBJ2-7; D not resolved. This CDR3 has 14 amino acids. Germline V gene data show CDR1 as MNHEY and CDR2 as SVGAGI. The ends were cut back, 5 bases at V and 0 bases at J, with 11 bases in the middle.

J is TRBJ1-2 and V is TRBV6-6, with no clear D. This CDR3 has 12 residues. Trimming took 10 bases from V and 4 from J, leaving 13 bases between them. Per the germline V gene, CDR1 is MNHNY and CDR2 is SVGAGI (reference sequence). The CDR3 reads CATRSATYGYTF. Written as DNA, the CDR3 is TGTGCCACCCGCTCAGCGACCTATGGCTACACCTTC.

The gene calls are TRBV6-5 and TRBJ2-7, with 10 nucleotides matching TRBD1. V lost 5 bases to trimming and J lost 5 bases; unmatched junction nucleotides: 9. The CDR3 has 15 residues. The V gene's germline CDR1 is MNHEY and CDR2 SVGAGI. Written as DNA, the CDR3 is TGTGCCAGCAGTCGACAGGGGGCGGGGTACAACGAGCAGTACTTC. Translating gives CASSRQGAGYNEQYF.

The chain joins TRBV12-2 to TRBJ2-3. TRBV12-2 is tagged as a pseudogene. The CDR3 has 17 amino acids. Here the CDR3 reads CASRFLLTKTSTDTQYF. The CDR3 region has the DNA TGTGCAAGTCGCTTCTTACTGACAAAGACTAGCACAGATACGCAGTATTTT.

The gene calls are TRBV6-5 and TRBJ2-7, with D possibly matching TRBD1 (5 bases). The CDR3 length is 15 residues. Trimming removed 8 bases from V and 5 bases from J, with 22 bases in between. The germline V gene has CDR1 MNHEY and CDR2 SVGAGI. This chain's CDR3 is CASWIGQGYRNEQYF. The DNA of the CDR3 is TGTGCCAGCTGGATCGGGCAGGGATATCGTAACGAGCAGTACTTC.

The chain recombines TRBV5-1 with TRBJ2-1; D is undetermined. V lost 5 bases and J lost 2, with 14 bases in between. Germline assignment: CDR1 SGHRS and CDR2 YFSETQ. CDR3 length: 15 residues. CDR3 sequence reads: CASRSYGGTYNEQFF. CDR3 in DNA: TGCGCCAGCAGGTCTTATGGTGGGACCTACAATGAGCAGTTCTTC. The full variable domain, in which reference TRBV5-1 and TRBJ2-1 provide the parts outside the CDR3, is KAGVTQTPRYLIKTRGQQVTLSCSPISGHRSVSWYQQTPGQGLQFLFEYFSETQRNKGNFPGRFSGRQFSNSRSEMNVSTLELGDSALYLCASRSYGGTYNEQFFGPGTRLTVL.

The chain employs TRBV27 and TRBJ2-7; possibly TRBD1 or TRBD2 for D (6 bases each). From germline, CDR1 is MNHEY and CDR2 SMNVEV (reference sequence). Trimming removed 5 bases from V and 4 bases from J, with 18 bases in between. This CDR3 is built from 15 residues. CDR3 DNA: TGTGCCAGCAGTCGCGGGAAAACAGGGAGGTACGAGCAGTACTTC. This encodes CASSRGKTGRYEQYF.

The chain recombines TRBV19 with TRBJ1-2, with 7 bases that match TRBD1. Per the germline V gene, CDR1 is LNHDA and CDR2 is SQIVND (reference sequence). The CDR3 covers 14 residues. V gave up 5 bases and J gave up 3 bases; unmatched junction bases: 6. The CDR3 sequence is CASSVVTGDYGYTF. CDR3 nucleotides: TGTGCCAGTAGTGTCGTCACAGGGGACTATGGCTACACCTTC.

The chain is built from TRBV19 and TRBJ2-2, with D uncertain. The CDR3 spans 13 residues. Germline-derived CDR1 and CDR2 are LNHDA and SQIVND (reference sequence). V dropped 7 bases and J dropped 6 bases, with 12 bases sitting between them. CDR3 in DNA: TGTGCCAGTACTCCGGCCCGGGCCGGGGAGCTGTTTTTT. Protein product: CASTPARAGELFF.

The rearrangement joins TRBV27 to TRBJ2-1; TRBD2 agrees at 10 bases. Germline V gene lookup returns CDR1 MNHEY and CDR2 SMNVEV (reference sequence). The CDR3 has 15 residues. With 4 bases clipped from V and 2 bases from J, the junction kept 2 bases outside the gene matches. The CDR3 here is CASSWTSGAYNEQFF. In DNA form, the CDR3 reads TGTGCCAGCAGTTGGACTAGCGGAGCCTACAATGAGCAGTTCTTC.

The genes are TRBV27 and TRBJ2-7, with D hard to call. The V gene lost 5 bases and the J gene lost 0 bases, with 11 bases spanning the gap. The CDR3 totals 14 residues. CDR1 is MNHEY and CDR2 is SMNVEV in the germline V gene (reference sequence). CDR3 DNA: TGTGCCAGCAGTCATCTCCCCATCTCCTACGAGCAGTACTTC. Its protein is CASSHLPISYEQYF.

The chain is built from TRBV7-2 and TRBJ1-1, with D maybe TRBD1 (5 bases). CDR1 is SGHTA and CDR2 is FQGNSA in the germline V gene. CDR3 length: 14 amino acids. The V gene lost 4 bases and the J gene lost 0 bases, with 9 bases spanning the gap. The CDR3 spells CASSYDSMNTEAFF. For the CDR3, the DNA is TGTGCCAGCAGCTATGACAGCATGAACACTGAAGCTTTCTTT.

The chain is built from TRBV7-9 and TRBJ2-5; the D gene is possibly TRBD1 (6 bases). Germline-derived CDR1 and CDR2 are SEHNR and FQNEAQ (reference sequence). V was pared by 6 bases and J by 5 bases, with 10 bases between. The CDR3 contains 12 residues. Here the CDR3 reads CASRQTGETQYF. The CDR3 DNA follows: TGTGCCAGCAGGCAAACAGGGGAGACCCAGTACTTC.

The chain recombines TRBV5-6 with TRBJ1-4; no reliable D call. From germline, CDR1 is SGHDT and CDR2 YYEEEE. The CDR3 consists of 14 residues. Trimming took 2 bases from V and 4 from J, leaving 9 bases between them. CDR3 region: CASSFGRVNEKLFF. CDR3 coding DNA: TGTGCCAGCAGCTTCGGGCGAGTTAATGAAAAACTGTTTTTT.

This rearrangement joins TRBV15 to TRBJ2-2, with 10 bases fitting TRBD2. Trimming at V came to 5 bases and at J to 7 bases, leaving 13 bases not matched to a gene. The CDR3 spans 17 residues. From germline, CDR1 is LNHNV and CDR2 YYDKDF (reference sequence). The chain's CDR3 is CATSSLWLAGEGGELFF. CDR3 nucleotides: TGTGCCACCAGCTCCTTATGGCTAGCGGGAGAGGGCGGGGAGCTGTTTTTT.

The J gene is TRBJ1-5, the V gene TRBV11-2; possibly TRBD1 for D (5 bases). The CDR3 runs to 14 residues. Germline CDR1 is SGHAT and CDR2 is FQNNGV. Trimming cost V 5 bases and J 10 bases, with 18 bases left between them. CDR3 region: CASSRAGGGLPQHF. The CDR3 DNA sequence: TGTGCCAGCAGCCGGGCAGGCGGGGGTCTACCCCAGCATTTT.

The chain joins TRBV19 to TRBJ2-7; 7 nucleotides line up with TRBD1. CDR3 size: 14 residues. Germline V gene sequence: CDR1 LNHDA, CDR2 SQIVND (reference sequence). With 10 bases clipped from V and 5 bases from J, the junction kept 14 bases outside the gene matches. The CDR3, as DNA: TGTGCCACCCGCGACAGGGCGCGCCTGGACGAGCAGTACTTC. This gives the protein CATRDRARLDEQYF.

This clone was found once. The chain uses TRBV5-1 and TRBJ2-3; the match to TRBD2 covers 12 bases. The CDR3 extends over 17 amino acids. CDR1 and CDR2 from the germline V gene are SGHRS and YFSETQ. J lost 5 bases, V lost 4 bases, and 11 bases had no gene match. The CDR3 region has the DNA TGCGCCAGCAGCCTCCCTAGACTAGCGGGAGCGGAAGATACGCAGTATTTT. This sequence encodes CASSLPRLAGAEDTQYF.

This clone showed up just once. The V and J genes are TRBV7-8 and TRBJ2-2; TRBD1 agrees at 8 bases. This CDR3 comprises 18 residues. Germline-derived CDR1 and CDR2 are SGHVS and FQNEAQ. Trimming took 8 bases from V and 4 from J; bases not matched to a gene: 18. CDR3 sequence (DNA): TGTGCCAGCGAACTGAGGAGGATAGGACAGGGCCGCACCGGGGAGCTGTTTTTT. Its translation: CASELRRIGQGRTGELFF.

V usage is TRBV6-1 and J usage is TRBJ2-7; 7 bases align to TRBD2. The CDR3 totals 15 residues. CDR1 and CDR2 from the germline V gene are MNHNS and SASEGT. The J segment lost 0 bases and the V segment lost 6 bases, leaving 8 bases of the junction unmatched. Here the CDR3 DNA reads TGTGCCAGCAGCGGTGGAGGCGGGAGCTCCTACGAGCAGTACTTC. It translates to CASSGGGGSSYEQYF.

The V gene is TRBV7-8, the J gene TRBJ1-4; D ambiguous. This CDR3 region has 15 residues. Germline V CDR1 and CDR2: SGHVS, FQNEAQ. Trimming stripped 1 base from V and 5 bases from J, with 11 bases between. The CDR3 sequence is CASSLEGFANEKLFF. The CDR3, as DNA: TGTGCCAGCAGCTTAGAAGGTTTCGCAAATGAAAAACTGTTTTTT.